The entry that follows covers one T cell receptor (beta chain) sequence. The method was immunoSEQ multiplex PCR; TCRdb's version includes in-frame clones alone and lacks a portion of them. Among tens of thousands of clones listed, about 89% were seen once. This record belongs to a study of technical replicates of blood from several donors. Germline CDR1 reads SGHNT; CDR2 reads YYREEE (reference sequence). The CDR3 has 17 amino acids. With 2 bases clipped from V and 2 bases from J, the junction kept 5 bases outside the gene matches. The rearrangement uses TRBV5-4 and TRBJ1-6; 9 bases align to TRBD1. Material: PBMCs. The TCR comes from a human donor in good health. Some clones in this sample may be carry-over from other donors' samples. This CDR3 reads CASSLNRGLTYNSPLHF. CDR3 DNA: TGTGCCAGCAGCTTAAACAGGGGGCTGACCTATAATTCACCCCTCCACTTT. Using reference TRBV5-4 and TRBJ1-6 for the parts outside the CDR3, the full variable domain is ETGVTQSPTHLIKTRGQQVTLRCSSQSGHNTVSWYQQALGQGPQFIFQYYREEENGRGNFPPRFSGLQFPNYSSELNVNALELDDSALYLCASSLNRGLTYNSPLHFGNGTRLTVT.